The 15 T cell receptor beta chains in this list originate from one sample, sequenced in a study of a mutant IDH1 vaccine in newly diagnosed glioma. TCRdb's table, derived via immunoSEQ multiplex PCR, lists solely in-frame clones and lacks some. The table records some 61,000 clones, 65% to 90% of them present only once. Time point: baseline, week 1 (first vaccination visit). The treatment here: pre-vaccination baseline after standard-of-care therapy. Sequenced material: PBMCs, taken from a glioma patient treated with radiotherapy, temozolomide or both. Receptors were obtained from a man younger than 40 with glioma.

CDR3 in amino acids: CASSAWGTGTSNQPQHF. In nucleotides, the CDR3 is TGTGCCAGCAGCGCCTGGGGGACAGGGACTAGCAATCAGCCCCAGCATTTT. The chain uses TRBV7-2 and TRBJ1-5; 9 bases fit TRBD1. CDR1 SGHTA and CDR2 FQGNSA come from the germline V gene. Trimming at V came to 5 bases and at J to 0 bases, leaving 8 bases not matched to a gene. The CDR3 is made up of 17 amino acids. Full variable domain (outside the CDR3, taken from reference TRBV7-2 and TRBJ1-5): GAGVSQSPSNKVTEKGKDVELRCDPISGHTALYWYRQSLGQGLEFLIYFQGNSAPDKSGLPSDRFSAERTGGSVSTLTIQRTQQEDSAVYLCASSAWGTGTSNQPQHFGDGTRLSIL.

The rearrangement links TRBV6-5 to TRBJ1-1; unclear D gene. Germline assignment: CDR1 MNHEY and CDR2 SVGAGI. The CDR3 length is 11 residues. V was cut by 5 bases and J by 7 bases, with 8 bases left in between. The CDR3 DNA reads TGTGCCAGCAGTGAAGGGAATGAAGCTTTCTTT. This codes for CASSEGNEAFF.

This clone was detected a few times. This same CDR3 is encoded by further DNA sequences in the sample. Written as DNA, the CDR3 is TGTGCCAGCAGCAACCGGGACAGGGCCTACGAGCAGTACTTC. Translated: CASSNRDRAYEQYF. The chain recombines TRBV21-1 with TRBJ2-7; the table gives TRBD1 as D, unverified against the DNA. TRBV21-1 represents a pseudogene. This CDR3 spans 14 amino acids.

The chain has TRBV27 and TRBJ2-2; 8 bases agree with TRBD2. This CDR3 region has 15 residues. The V segment lost 7 bases and the J segment 4 bases; nucleotides outside the gene matches: 8. CDR1 and CDR2 (germline): MNHEY, SMNVEV (reference sequence). The chain's CDR3 is CASKREGGGTGELFF. Here the CDR3 DNA reads TGTGCCAGCAAACGGGAGGGAGGAGGCACCGGGGAGCTGTTTTTT.

This rearrangement joins TRBV19 to TRBJ1-5; no definite D call. The V and J ends lost 1 base and 4 bases respectively, with 11 bases between them. CDR1 is LNHDA, CDR2 SQIVND, per germline (reference sequence). The CDR3 spans 15 residues. CDR3 sequence: CASSIVGRLNQPQHF. The CDR3 region has the DNA TGTGCCAGTAGTATAGTTGGGCGGTTAAATCAGCCCCAGCATTTT.

The chain links TRBV27 to TRBJ1-1; a possible D gene is TRBD1 (5 bases). The CDR3 length is 14 residues. V lost 1 base and J lost 0, with 6 bases in between. Germline-derived CDR1 and CDR2 are MNHEY and SMNVEV (reference sequence). The CDR3 here is CASSLYRMNTEAFF. DNA of the CDR3: TGTGCCAGCAGTTTATACAGGATGAACACTGAAGCTTTCTTT.

This clone was picked up one time. The chain is built from TRBV5-1 and TRBJ2-2; D call uncertain. This CDR3 contains 11 residues. V gave up 1 base and J gave up 6 bases, with 1 base separating them. CDR1 is SGHRS and CDR2 is YFSETQ in the germline V gene. The CDR3 DNA reads as TGCGCCAGCAGCTTGCCCGGGGAGCTGTTTTTT. Translation gives CASSLPGELFF.

The chain couples TRBV18 to TRBJ2-7; D is possibly TRBD1 (6 bases). This CDR3 contains 15 residues. V was trimmed by 6 bases and J by 0 bases, leaving 15 bases between them. Germline-derived CDR1 and CDR2 are KGHSH and LQKENI. The CDR3 sequence is CASSQGTGSSYEQYF. Written as DNA, the CDR3 is TGTGCCAGCTCCCAGGGGACGGGTAGCTCCTACGAGCAGTACTTC. The full variable domain, completed using reference TRBV18 and TRBJ2-7, is NAGVMQNPRHLVRRRGQEARLRCSPMKGHSHVYWYRQLPEEGLKFMVYLQKENIIDESGMPKERFSAEFPKEGPSILRIQQVVRGDSAAYFCASSQGTGSSYEQYFGPGTRLTVT.

The genes are TRBV6-5 and TRBJ1-1; D remains unclear. V shed 2 bases and J shed 0 bases, with 13 bases lying between them. From germline, CDR1 is MNHEY and CDR2 SVGAGI. This CDR3 has 16 amino acids. The CDR3 loop reads CASSYGAAGLNTEAFF. The CDR3 DNA is TGTGCCAGCAGTTACGGAGCGGCGGGGTTGAACACTGAAGCTTTCTTT.

The CDR3 sequence is CASSPRAGISYEQYF. CDR3 DNA: TGTGCCAGCAGCCCACGGGCAGGGATCTCCTACGAGCAGTACTTC. This chain connects TRBV4-2 to TRBJ2-7; the D gene is possibly TRBD1 (5 bases). CDR3 length: 15 residues. Germline CDR1 is LGHNA and CDR2 is YNFKEQ. V lost 4 bases and J lost 0, with 13 bases in between.

The V call is TRBV7-2, the J call TRBJ1-4; tentative D call: TRBD1 (5 bases). The CDR3 is 14 residues long. V was shortened by 0 bases and J by 10 bases, with 12 bases between the two germline ends. Germline V lookup: CDR1 SGHTA, CDR2 FQGNSA. The CDR3 is CASSLAEGIGKLFF. DNA for the CDR3: TGTGCCAGCAGCTTAGCGGAGGGGATTGGAAAACTGTTTTTT.

J is TRBJ2-3 and V is TRBV5-5; 7 bases are shared with TRBD2. V gave up 3 bases and J gave up 2 bases; unmatched junction bases: 18. Germline V gene data show CDR1 as SGHKS and CDR2 as YYEKEE (reference sequence). The CDR3 loop spans 19 amino acids. The CDR3: CASSSSSYLAVRSTDTQYF. CDR3 bases: TGTGCCAGCAGCTCGTCCAGCTATCTAGCGGTCCGCTCCACAGATACGCAGTATTTT. The full variable domain, its missing parts supplied by reference TRBV5-5 and TRBJ2-3, is DAGVTQSPTHLIKTRGQQVTLRCSPISGHKSVSWYQQVLGQGPQFIFQYYEKEERGRGNFPDRFSARQFPNYSSELNVNALLLGDSALYLCASSSSSYLAVRSTDTQYFGPGTRLTVL.

The chain joins TRBV4-1 to TRBJ1-5, with D possibly matching TRBD1 (6 bases). The V end lost 3 bases, the J end lost 2 bases, and 14 bases lay between the germline ends. CDR1 and CDR2 (germline): MGHRA, YSYEKL. CDR3 length: 16 residues. Here the CDR3 reads CASSHDLGAGNQPQHF. CDR3 sequence (DNA): TGCGCCAGCAGCCATGACTTGGGGGCGGGCAATCAGCCCCAGCATTTT.

The rearrangement joins TRBV5-1 to TRBJ2-5; the D is unclear. Germline V gene data show CDR1 as SGHRS and CDR2 as YFSETQ. Trimming took off 0 bases at V and 4 bases at J, with 10 bases between the two ends. The CDR3 contains 14 residues. CDR3 coding DNA: TGCGCCAGCAGCTTGGTGGTCGTCGGAGAGACCCAGTACTTC. The encoded protein is CASSLVVVGETQYF. The full variable domain, completed using reference TRBV5-1 and TRBJ2-5, is KAGVTQTPRYLIKTRGQQVTLSCSPISGHRSVSWYQQTPGQGLQFLFEYFSETQRNKGNFPGRFSGRQFSNSRSEMNVSTLELGDSALYLCASSLVVVGETQYFGPGTRLLVL.

The V gene is TRBV7-6, the J gene TRBJ1-2, with D possibly being TRBD1 (5 bases). CDR3 length: 13 amino acids. Trimming removed 3 bases at V and 2 bases at J, with 7 bases between. Looked up from germline, CDR1 is SGHVS and CDR2 is FNYEAQ. The CDR3 sequence: CASSLTENYGYTF. The CDR3 DNA reads as TGTGCCAGCAGCTTGACAGAAAACTATGGCTACACCTTC.